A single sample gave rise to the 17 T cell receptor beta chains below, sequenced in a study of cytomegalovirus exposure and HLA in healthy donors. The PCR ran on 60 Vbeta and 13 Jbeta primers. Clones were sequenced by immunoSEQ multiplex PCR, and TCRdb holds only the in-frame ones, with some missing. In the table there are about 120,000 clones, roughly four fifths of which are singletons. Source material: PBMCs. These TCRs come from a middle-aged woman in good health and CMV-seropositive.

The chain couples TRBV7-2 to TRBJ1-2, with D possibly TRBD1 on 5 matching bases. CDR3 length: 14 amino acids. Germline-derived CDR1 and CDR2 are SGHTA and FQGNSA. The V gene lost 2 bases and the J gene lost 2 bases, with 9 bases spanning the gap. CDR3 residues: CASSLRGENYGYTF. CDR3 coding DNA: TGTGCCAGCAGCTTACGGGGGGAAAACTATGGCTACACCTTC.

CDR3 bases: TGTGCCAGCAGCTCGGTACAGGGGGTCAACTCCTACGAGCAGTACTTC. Translated: CASSSVQGVNSYEQYF. The chain carries TRBV7-9 and TRBJ2-7; TRBD1 aligns across 8 bases. Germline V gives CDR1 SEHNR, CDR2 FQNEAQ (reference sequence). V gave up 4 bases and J gave up 0 bases; unmatched junction bases: 8. The CDR3 runs 16 residues. Looking up the rest from reference TRBV7-9 and TRBJ2-7 gives the full variable domain: DTGVSQNPRHKITKRGQNVTFRCDPISEHNRLYWYRQTLGQGPEFLTYFQNEAQLEKSRLLSDRFSAERPKGSFSTLEIQRTEQGDSAMYLCASSSVQGVNSYEQYFGPGTRLTVT.

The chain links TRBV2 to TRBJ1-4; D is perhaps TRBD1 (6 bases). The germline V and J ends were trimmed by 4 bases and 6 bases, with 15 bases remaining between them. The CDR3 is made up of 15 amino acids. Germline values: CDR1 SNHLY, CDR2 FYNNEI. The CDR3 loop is CASSAIRGSDEKLFF. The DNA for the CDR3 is TGTGCCAGCAGTGCCATTAGGGGGTCGGATGAAAAACTGTTTTTT.

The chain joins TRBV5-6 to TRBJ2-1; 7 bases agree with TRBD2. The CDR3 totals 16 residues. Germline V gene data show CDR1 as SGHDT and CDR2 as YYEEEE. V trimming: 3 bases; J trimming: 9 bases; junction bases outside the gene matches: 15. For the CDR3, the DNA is TGTGCCAGCAGCTCCGTGGGGAGCGGGGAGAGGGTTGAGCAGTTCTTC. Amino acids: CASSSVGSGERVEQFF.

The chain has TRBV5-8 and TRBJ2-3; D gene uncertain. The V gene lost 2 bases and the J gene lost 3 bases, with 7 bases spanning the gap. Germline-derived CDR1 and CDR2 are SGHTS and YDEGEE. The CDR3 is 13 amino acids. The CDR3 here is CASSLDTTDTQYF. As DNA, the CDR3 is TGTGCCAGCAGCTTAGACACTACAGATACGCAGTATTTT.

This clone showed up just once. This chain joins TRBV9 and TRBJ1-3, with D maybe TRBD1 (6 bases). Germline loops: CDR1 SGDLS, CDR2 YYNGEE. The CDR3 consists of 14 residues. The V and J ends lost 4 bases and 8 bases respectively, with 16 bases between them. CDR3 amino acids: CASSSPGRGDTIYF. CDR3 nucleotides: TGTGCCAGCAGCTCCCCGGGCAGGGGCGACACCATATATTTT.

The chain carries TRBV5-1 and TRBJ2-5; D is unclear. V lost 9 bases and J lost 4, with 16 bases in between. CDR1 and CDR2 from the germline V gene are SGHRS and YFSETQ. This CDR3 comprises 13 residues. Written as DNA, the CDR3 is TGCGCCACCTCCCAGCGTGTGCGAGAGACCCAGTACTTC. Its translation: CATSQRVRETQYF.

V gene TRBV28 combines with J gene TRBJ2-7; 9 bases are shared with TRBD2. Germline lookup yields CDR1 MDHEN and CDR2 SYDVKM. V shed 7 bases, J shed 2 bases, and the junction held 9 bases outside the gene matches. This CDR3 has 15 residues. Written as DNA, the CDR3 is TGTGCCAGCACCGACTTTGCGGGAGGGACCTACGAGCAGTACTTC. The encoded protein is CASTDFAGGTYEQYF.

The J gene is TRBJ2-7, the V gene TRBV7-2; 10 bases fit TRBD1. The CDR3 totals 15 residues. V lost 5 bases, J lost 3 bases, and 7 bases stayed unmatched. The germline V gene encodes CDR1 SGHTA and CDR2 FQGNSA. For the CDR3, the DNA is TGTGCCAGCAGCCCCAGGACAGGGGGTTTCTACGAGCAGTACTTC. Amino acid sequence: CASSPRTGGFYEQYF.

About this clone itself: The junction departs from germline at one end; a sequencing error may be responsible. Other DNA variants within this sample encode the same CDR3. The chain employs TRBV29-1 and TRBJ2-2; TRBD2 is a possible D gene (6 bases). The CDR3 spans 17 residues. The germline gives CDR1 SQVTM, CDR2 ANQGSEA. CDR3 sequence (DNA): TGCAGCGTTGGCTCCCAACTGCGGGAAGTCGACACCGGGGAGCTGTTCTTT. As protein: CSVGSQLREVDTGELFF.

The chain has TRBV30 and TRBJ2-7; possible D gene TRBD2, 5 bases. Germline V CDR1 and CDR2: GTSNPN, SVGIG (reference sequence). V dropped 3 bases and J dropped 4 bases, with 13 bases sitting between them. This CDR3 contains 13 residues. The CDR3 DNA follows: TGTGCCTGGAGAAACATTGGGGAGTACGAGCAGTACTTC. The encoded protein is CAWRNIGEYEQYF. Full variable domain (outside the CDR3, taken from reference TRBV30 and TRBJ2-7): SQTIHQWPATLVQPVGSPLSLECTVEGTSNPNLYWYRQAAGRGLQLLFYSVGIGQISSEVPQNLSASRPQDRQFILSSKKLLLSDSGFYLCAWRNIGEYEQYFGPGTRLTVT.

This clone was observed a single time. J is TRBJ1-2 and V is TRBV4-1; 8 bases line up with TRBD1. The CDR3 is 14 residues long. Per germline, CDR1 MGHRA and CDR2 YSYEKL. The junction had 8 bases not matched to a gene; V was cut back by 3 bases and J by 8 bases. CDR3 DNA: TGCGCCAGCAGCCAGGTGACAGGGGAGTGGGGCTACACCTTC. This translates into CASSQVTGEWGYTF.

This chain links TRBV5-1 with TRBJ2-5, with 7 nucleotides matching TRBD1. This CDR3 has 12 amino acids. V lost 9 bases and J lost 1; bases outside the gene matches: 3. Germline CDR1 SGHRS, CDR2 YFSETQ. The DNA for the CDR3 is TGCGCCACCAGGGGGAGCCAAGAGACCCAGTACTTC. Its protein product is CATRGSQETQYF. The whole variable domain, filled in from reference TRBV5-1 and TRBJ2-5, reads KAGVTQTPRYLIKTRGQQVTLSCSPISGHRSVSWYQQTPGQGLQFLFEYFSETQRNKGNFPGRFSGRQFSNSRSEMNVSTLELGDSALYLCATRGSQETQYFGPGTRLLVL.

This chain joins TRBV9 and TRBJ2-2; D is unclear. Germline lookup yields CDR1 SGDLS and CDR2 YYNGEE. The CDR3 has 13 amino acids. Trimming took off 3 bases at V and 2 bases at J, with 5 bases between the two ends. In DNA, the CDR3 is TGTGCCAGCAGCGGTACAAACACCGGGGAGCTGTTTTTT. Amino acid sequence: CASSGTNTGELFF. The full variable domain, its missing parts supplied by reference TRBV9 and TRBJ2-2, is DSGVTQTPKHLITATGQRVTLRCSPRSGDLSVYWYQQSLDQGLQFLIQYYNGEERAKGNILERFSAQQFPDLHSELNLSSLELGDSALYFCASSGTNTGELFFGEGSRLTVL.

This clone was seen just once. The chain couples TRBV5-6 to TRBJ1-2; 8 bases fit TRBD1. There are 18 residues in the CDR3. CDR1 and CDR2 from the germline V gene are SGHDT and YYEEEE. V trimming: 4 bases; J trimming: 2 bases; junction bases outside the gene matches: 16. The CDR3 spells CASSAGDRRLWGNYGYTF. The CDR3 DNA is TGTGCCAGCAGCGCGGGGGACAGGCGGCTTTGGGGGAACTATGGCTACACCTTC.

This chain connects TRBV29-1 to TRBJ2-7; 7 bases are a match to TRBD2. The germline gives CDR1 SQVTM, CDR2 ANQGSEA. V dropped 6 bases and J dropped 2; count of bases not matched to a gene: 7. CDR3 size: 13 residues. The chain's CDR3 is CSVGSGEPYEQYF. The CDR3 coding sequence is TGCAGCGTCGGCAGCGGGGAGCCCTACGAGCAGTACTTC.

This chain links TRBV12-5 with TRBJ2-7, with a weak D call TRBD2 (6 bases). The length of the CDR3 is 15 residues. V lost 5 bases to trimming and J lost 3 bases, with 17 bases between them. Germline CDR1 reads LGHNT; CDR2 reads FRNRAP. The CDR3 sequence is CASGKRTGAGYEQYF. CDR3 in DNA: TGTGCTAGTGGTAAGAGAACGGGAGCGGGCTACGAGCAGTACTTC.